The rows below give T cell receptor beta chains drawn from one sample of a study of blood T cells in healthy people across ages. TCRdb redid the calling of the 5' RACE reads with MiXCR, one entry per CDR3 protein. The repertoire holds about 1.6 million distinct CDR3 sequences, with about 31% as singletons. Sequencing used blood. These receptors originate from a woman aged 25 to 39 in good health. Each CDR3 is given with its conserved first and last residue. The order of the fields is V gene, clone size, J gene, D gene, CDR3 DNA, CDR3 protein. D genes are given only for firm matches. Clone size is shown for a subset of rows, as once, few, many or a class of expanded clone.

V: TRBV6-1
size: .
J: TRBJ2-1
D: .
DNA: TGTGCCAGCAGAGCTCTGGGCGGCTCCTACAATGAGCAGTTCTTC
CDR3: CASRALGGSYNEQFF

V: TRBV13
size: .
J: TRBJ1-2
D: .
DNA: TGTGCCAGCAGCCTGAGCCGGGAAAGACTAAACTATGGCTACACCTTC
CDR3: CASSLSRERLNYGYTF

V: TRBV7-2
size: .
J: TRBJ2-2
D: TRBD1
DNA: TGTGCCAGCAGCCCGGGACAGGCAAACACCGGGGAGCTGTTTTTT
CDR3: CASSPGQANTGELFF

V: TRBV4-1
size: .
J: TRBJ2-1
D: TRBD2
DNA: TGCGCCAGCAGCCGAGTGGGAGCGGGAGGGCACAACGAGCAGTTCTTC
CDR3: CASSRVGAGGHNEQFF

V: TRBV12-3/TRBV12-4
size: .
J: TRBJ1-2
D: TRBD1
DNA: TGTGCCAGCAGTTTACGGGACAGCCTACGCTACACCTTC
CDR3: CASSLRDSLRYTF

V: TRBV27
size: .
J: TRBJ1-2
D: .
DNA: TGTGCCAGCAGTTCGCCGGGACGCCCGGGCGGCTATGGCTACACCTTC
CDR3: CASSSPGRPGGYGYTF

V: TRBV6-2/TRBV6-3
size: .
J: TRBJ2-6
D: .
DNA: TGTGCCAGCAGTTACTCGGGGTCTCCTGGGGCCAACGTCCTGACTTTC
CDR3: CASSYSGSPGANVLTF

V: TRBV6-5
size: .
J: TRBJ1-2
D: .
DNA: TGTGCCAGCAGTTCCTTCGTGGGCCGAAAAAAGACGGATAACTATGGCTACACCTTC
CDR3: CASSSFVGRKKTDNYGYTF

V: TRBV6-5
size: .
J: TRBJ1-2
D: .
DNA: TGTGCCAGCAGTTACAACGGGGGGAGGGTTGGCTGTGGCTACACCTTC
CDR3: CASSYNGGRVGCGYTF

V: TRBV6-2/TRBV6-3
size: .
J: TRBJ1-5
D: .
DNA: TGTGCCACCACCGACGGCAATCAGCCCCAGCATTTT
CDR3: CATTDGNQPQHF

V: TRBV11-2
size: few
J: TRBJ2-2
D: .
DNA: TGTGCCAGCAGCTTAGATCCGGGACTCCTGACCGGGGAGCTGTTTTTT
CDR3: CASSLDPGLLTGELFF

V: TRBV6-1
size: .
J: TRBJ1-5
D: .
DNA: TGTGCCAGCAGTGATTCAGGGAGGGGGTACATCCGGCCCCAGCATTTT
CDR3: CASSDSGRGYIRPQHF

V: TRBV3-1
size: .
J: TRBJ2-7
D: .
DNA: TGTGCCAGCAGCCAAGATCACACTGGCTACGAGCAGTACTTC
CDR3: CASSQDHTGYEQYF

V: TRBV9
size: .
J: TRBJ2-7
D: .
DNA: TGTGCCAGCGGCGCCTTATCCCTAGCCTACGAGCAGTACTTC
CDR3: CASGALSLAYEQYF

V: TRBV20-1
size: once
J: TRBJ1-2
D: .
DNA: TGCAGTGCTAGTGCAGGAAATAACTATGGCTACACCTTC
CDR3: CSASAGNNYGYTF

V: TRBV2
size: .
J: TRBJ1-1
D: .
DNA: TGTGCCAGCAGTTGGACCAGACGGGTGCCGAACACTGAAGCTTTCTTT
CDR3: CASSWTRRVPNTEAFF

V: TRBV11-1
size: .
J: TRBJ1-1
D: .
DNA: TGTGCCAGCAGTGGGGGTTATACTGAAGCTTTCTTT
CDR3: CASSGGYTEAFF

V: TRBV20-1
size: few
J: TRBJ2-3
D: TRBD2
DNA: TGCAGTGCTAGATCGGGGGGGGCGGAAGATACGCAGTATTTT
CDR3: CSARSGGAEDTQYF

V: TRBV20-1
size: many
J: TRBJ2-5
D: TRBD2
DNA: TGCAGTGCCCATCTAGCGGCCCAAGAGACCCAGTACTTC
CDR3: CSAHLAAQETQYF

V: TRBV5-1
size: few
J: TRBJ2-5
D: .
DNA: TGCGCCAGCAGCTTGGGTGAGGGGATTGGTGTGGAGACCCAGTACTTC
CDR3: CASSLGEGIGVETQYF

V: TRBV5-6
size: .
J: TRBJ2-3
D: .
DNA: TGTGCCAGCAGCTTGGTTCGGGGGGCGAGGGATACGCAGTATTTT
CDR3: CASSLVRGARDTQYF

V: TRBV20-1
size: few
J: TRBJ2-5
D: TRBD2
DNA: TGCAGTGGAAGAGGGTGGAGAGTGGAGACTAGCGGGACGAAGACCCAGTACTTC
CDR3: CSGRGWRVETSGTKTQYF

V: TRBV28
size: .
J: TRBJ1-2
D: .
DNA: TGTGCCAGCAGTCCACCCGGGAGGGGGAACAATGGCTACACCTTC
CDR3: CASSPPGRGNNGYTF

V: TRBV12-5
size: .
J: TRBJ2-3
D: .
DNA: TGTGCTAGTGGTCCACGGGGTGGAGATACGCAGTATTTT
CDR3: CASGPRGGDTQYF

V: TRBV5-1
size: .
J: TRBJ2-2
D: .
DNA: TGCGCCATCCGGGACGTCAACACCGGGGAGCTGTTTTTT
CDR3: CAIRDVNTGELFF

V: TRBV11-1
size: few
J: TRBJ2-1
D: .
DNA: TGTGCCAGCAGCTTAGAGGGCTATAGCAATGAGCAGTTCTTC
CDR3: CASSLEGYSNEQFF

V: TRBV20-1
size: few
J: TRBJ2-5
D: .
DNA: TGCAGTGCAACCTCCCAAGCGGCGACCCAAGAGACCCAGTACTTC
CDR3: CSATSQAATQETQYF

V: TRBV24-1
size: .
J: TRBJ2-1
D: .
DNA: TGTGCCACCAGTTCAGGATGGGGTGGTGAGCAGTTCTTC
CDR3: CATSSGWGGEQFF

V: TRBV6-5
size: .
J: TRBJ1-6
D: TRBD1
DNA: TGTGCCAGCAGTTACACCCAGACAGGGGGCTATGGTTCACCCCTCCACTTT
CDR3: CASSYTQTGGYGSPLHF

V: TRBV6-6
size: .
J: TRBJ1-5
D: .
DNA: TGTGCCAGCAGCCGAAGACAGGATTATAGCAATCAGCCCCAGCATTTT
CDR3: CASSRRQDYSNQPQHF

V: TRBV15
size: .
J: TRBJ2-7
D: TRBD2
DNA: TGTGCCACCAGCAGGGAATACCAAGGACTAGCGGTAACCTACGAGCAGTACTTC
CDR3: CATSREYQGLAVTYEQYF

V: TRBV11-2
size: many
J: TRBJ2-7
D: .
DNA: TGTGCCAGCAGCTTAGCCCCGGGACCCACCTACGAGCAGTACTTC
CDR3: CASSLAPGPTYEQYF

V: TRBV29-1
size: once
J: TRBJ1-2
D: .
DNA: TGCAGCGTTGAAAGCAGGTTCCACGGCTACACCTTC
CDR3: CSVESRFHGYTF

V: TRBV28
size: .
J: TRBJ1-5
D: .
DNA: TGTGCCAGCAGGAAGGGCTTCACGAGCAATCAGCCCCAGCATTTT
CDR3: CASRKGFTSNQPQHF

V: TRBV5-1
size: .
J: TRBJ2-1
D: TRBD1
DNA: TGCGCCAGCAGCTTGGTTCAGGGGGCTATGAATGAGCAGTTCTTC
CDR3: CASSLVQGAMNEQFF

V: TRBV10-2
size: few
J: TRBJ2-1
D: TRBD2
DNA: TGCGCCAGCAGTAAGCGGGGGGGCTCCTACAATGAGCAGTTCTTC
CDR3: CASSKRGGSYNEQFF

V: TRBV7-2
size: few
J: TRBJ2-5
D: TRBD2
DNA: TGTGCCAGCAGCTCGCCGTGGCGGGGGGAAGAGACCCAGTACTTC
CDR3: CASSSPWRGEETQYF

V: TRBV10-3
size: many
J: TRBJ2-7
D: .
DNA: TGTGCCATCAGTGATCCGGCGGAGGGAGCGGTTTACGAGCAGTACTTC
CDR3: CAISDPAEGAVYEQYF

V: TRBV11-2
size: .
J: TRBJ1-1
D: .
DNA: TGTGCCAGCTCGACAAACAGAGGGGACACTGAAGCTTTCTTT
CDR3: CASSTNRGDTEAFF

V: TRBV12-3/TRBV12-4
size: few
J: TRBJ2-3
D: .
DNA: TGTGCCAGCAGTCCTCCCTCTGCGGGGACTGGCACAGATACGCAGTATTTT
CDR3: CASSPPSAGTGTDTQYF

V: TRBV10-3
size: .
J: TRBJ2-5
D: .
DNA: TGTACCATCAGTGAAAGAGGCCTTGAGACCCAGTACTTC
CDR3: CTISERGLETQYF

V: TRBV29-1
size: many
J: TRBJ2-5
D: .
DNA: TGCAGCGTTTCCGCCCCTCCCACTCTTCCTCAAGAGACCCAGTACTTC
CDR3: CSVSAPPTLPQETQYF

V: TRBV9
size: .
J: TRBJ2-2
D: .
DNA: TGTGCCAGCAGCGTAGAAGGCAGGGATTACACCGGGGAGCTGTTTTTT
CDR3: CASSVEGRDYTGELFF

V: TRBV5-1
size: few
J: TRBJ2-1
D: .
DNA: TGCGCCAGCAGCTTGGCTTCTACTTTTGACAATGAGCAGTTCTTC
CDR3: CASSLASTFDNEQFF

V: TRBV29-1
size: .
J: TRBJ2-7
D: .
DNA: TGCAGCTCCATAGGGGACTCCTACGAGCAGTACTTC
CDR3: CSSIGDSYEQYF

V: TRBV12-3/TRBV12-4
size: many
J: TRBJ2-1
D: .
DNA: TGTGCCAGCAGCCCCTCCGGGCGGGGATCCTACAATGAGCAGTTCTTC
CDR3: CASSPSGRGSYNEQFF

V: TRBV20-1
size: .
J: TRBJ2-1
D: .
DNA: TGCAGTGCTAGTAGCTGGGCTATTTACAATGAGCGGTTCTTC
CDR3: CSASSWAIYNERFF

V: TRBV29-1
size: .
J: TRBJ1-2
D: .
DNA: TGCAGCGTTGACAGGGTCAACAACTATGGCTACACCTTC
CDR3: CSVDRVNNYGYTF

V: TRBV20-1
size: .
J: TRBJ2-1
D: TRBD2
DNA: TGCAGTGCTAGGGCCACGAGCGGGGCCTACAATGAGCAGTTCTTC
CDR3: CSARATSGAYNEQFF

V: TRBV20-1
size: few
J: TRBJ2-1
D: .
DNA: TGCAGTGCCCGAAAGGCAGGCAGTACCTACAATGAGCAGTTCTTC
CDR3: CSARKAGSTYNEQFF

V: TRBV20-1
size: .
J: TRBJ2-7
D: TRBD1
DNA: TGCAGTGCTAGAGATTCGGACAGGGGATCCTACGAGCAGTACTTC
CDR3: CSARDSDRGSYEQYF

V: TRBV27
size: few
J: TRBJ2-7
D: TRBD1
DNA: TGTGCCAGCAGTTTATCGTACCAGGGGGCTTACGAGCAGTACTTC
CDR3: CASSLSYQGAYEQYF

V: TRBV7-8
size: .
J: TRBJ1-6
D: .
DNA: TGTGCCAGCAGCTCGGGACGGTCTAATTCACCCCTCCACTTT
CDR3: CASSSGRSNSPLHF